One sample yielded the 27 T cell receptor beta chains listed below, sequenced in a study of breast tumors, draining lymph nodes, adjacent tissues. TCRdb passed the multiplex PCR reads through MiXCR, listing each CDR3 protein once. Of about 15,000 distinct CDR3 sequences in the sample, more than 50% were seen once. The material sequenced was tumor-adjacent breast tissue. All receptors come from a female donor with breast cancer. Some clones in this sample may be carry-over from other donors' samples.

The table lists this clonotype with many counts. The V call is TRBV11-2, the J call TRBJ1-3, with TRBD1 matching 7 bases. Germline V CDR1 and CDR2: SGHAT, FQNNGV. This CDR3 is built from 15 residues. Trimming took 0 bases from V and 4 from J; bases not matched to a gene: 3. CDR3 coding DNA: TGTGCCAGCAGCTTAGAAGGGGGCGAGGGAAACACCATATATTTT. This encodes CASSLEGGEGNTIYF. Looking up the rest from reference TRBV11-2 and TRBJ1-3 gives the full variable domain: EAGVAQSPRYKIIEKRQSVAFWCNPISGHATLYWYQQILGQGPKLLIQFQNNGVVDDSQLPKDRFSAERLKGVDSTLKIQPAKLEDSAVYLCASSLEGGEGNTIYFGEGSWLTVV.

This clonotype was counted at least ten times. This chain links TRBV3-1 with TRBJ2-5, with TRBD1 matching over 9 bases. The CDR3 extends over 16 amino acids. Germline CDR1 LGHDT, CDR2 YNNKEL (reference sequence). Losses at the gene ends were 4 bases for V and 3 bases for J; bases not matched to a gene: 9. Here the CDR3 DNA reads TGTGCCAGCAGCCTACCGACCGGGACAGGGAAAGAGACCCAGTACTTC. Its translation: CASSLPTGTGKETQYF.

The CDR3 DNA reads TGTGCCAGCAGTGTAACAGGGGGGCAAGAGACCCAGTACTTC. It specifies CASSVTGGQETQYF. This rearrangement joins TRBV6-1 to TRBJ2-5; 8 bases are shared with TRBD1. The CDR3 has 14 amino acids. V lost 4 bases and J lost 2; bases outside the gene matches: 3. Per germline, CDR1 MNHNS and CDR2 SASEGT.

Of note for this clonotype: An end of the junction differs from the germline gene, which may be a read error. The chain combines TRBV25-1 with TRBJ1-6; D remains unclear. There are 16 residues in the CDR3. The germline V gene has CDR1 MGHDK and CDR2 SYGVNS. Here the CDR3 reads CASSPRASSYNSPLHF. The CDR3 region has the DNA TGTGCCAGCAGTCCACGGGCGAGCTCCTATAATTCACCCCTTCACTTT.

This clonotype was counted many times. The chain joins TRBV4-3 to TRBJ2-3, with a weak D call TRBD2 (6 bases). V lost 1 base, J lost 5 bases, and 16 bases lay in between. The germline V gene has CDR1 LGHNA and CDR2 YSLEER. CDR3 length: 16 residues. The chain's CDR3 is CASSQALTSFVDTQYF. The CDR3 nucleotides are TGCGCCAGCAGCCAAGCGTTAACTAGCTTTGTAGATACGCAGTATTTT.

There are many counts of this clonotype. This chain joins TRBV6-2 or TRBV6-3 and TRBJ1-6; D not resolved. Germline V gene data show CDR1 as MNHEY and CDR2 as SVGEGT. The CDR3 covers 15 residues. Trimming pared 0 bases from V and 9 bases from J, leaving 12 bases between. The CDR3 nucleotides read TGTGCCAGCAGTTACTCGGAAATCGGCGGTTCACCCCTCCACTTT. It yields the protein CASSYSEIGGSPLHF.

Of note for this clonotype: The junction does not match germline at one end; this may be a read error. The rearrangement joins TRBV7-2 to TRBJ2-3; D is ambiguous. CDR1 and CDR2 from the germline V gene are SGHTA and FQGNSA. The CDR3 totals 13 residues. The CDR3 sequence: CANSFPSTDTQYF. The CDR3 nucleotides are TGTGCCAACAGCTTCCCAAGCACAGATACGCAGTATTTT.

In this sample, this clonotype turned up many times. The V and J genes are TRBV9 and TRBJ2-1; D gene ambiguous. The CDR3 loop spans 15 amino acids. Germline values: CDR1 SGDLS, CDR2 YYNGEE. The V gene lost 0 bases and the J gene lost 2 bases, with 9 bases spanning the gap. The CDR3 here is CASSVDVQTYNEQFF. DNA of the CDR3: TGTGCCAGCAGCGTAGATGTACAGACCTACAATGAGCAGTTCTTC.

The chain is built from TRBV7-9 and TRBJ1-2, with D unclear. CDR1 is SEHNR, CDR2 FQNEAQ, per germline (reference sequence). V was shortened by 0 bases and J by 5 bases, with 10 bases between the two germline ends. The CDR3 spans 14 residues. CDR3 sequence (DNA): TGTGCCAGCAGCTTAGCGGTCGCTGGGTATGGCTACACCTTC. Its protein is CASSLAVAGYGYTF.

This clonotype is medium-sized (0.01 to 0.1%) in the sample. The chain's CDR3 is CASRRAGGGGANVLTF. In DNA form, the CDR3 reads TGTGCCAGCAGAAGAGCGGGAGGGGGTGGGGCCAACGTCCTGACTTTC. The chain couples TRBV5-6 to TRBJ2-6; 10 bases align to TRBD2. The germline V gene has CDR1 SGHDT and CDR2 YYEEEE. The J segment lost 3 bases and the V segment lost 5 bases, leaving 5 bases of the junction unmatched. This CDR3 region has 16 residues.

Regarding this clonotype: At one end the junction does not follow the germline gene, possibly because of a read error. V usage is TRBV7-9 and J usage is TRBJ2-5; TRBD1 agrees at 9 bases. This CDR3 has 15 residues. Germline loops: CDR1 SEHNR, CDR2 FQNEAQ (reference sequence). CDR3 DNA sequence: TGTGCCAGCAGCCGGCGGACAGGGGCTCAAGCGACCCAGTACTTC. It is translated as CASSRRTGAQATQYF.

About this clonotype: The junction does not match germline at one end; this may be a read error. This sequence joins TRBV5-1 and TRBJ2-7, with D uncertain. This CDR3 region has 14 residues. Germline CDR1 and CDR2: SGHRS and YFSETQ. The DNA of the CDR3 is TGCGCCAGCAGCTTAGCCCCCCCCCACTACGGGCAGTACTTC. Amino acids: CASSLAPPHYGQYF.

The J gene is TRBJ2-1, the V gene TRBV10-2; the match to TRBD2 covers 16 bases. Germline CDR1 reads WSHSY; CDR2 reads SAAADI. This CDR3 is 18 amino acids long. Trimming cost V 2 bases and J 9 bases; bases outside gene matches: 10. CDR3 coding DNA: TGCGCCAGCAGTGAGGAGGCTGGGACTAGCGGGGGGGGTGGTGAGCAGTTCTTC. It codes for CASSEEAGTSGGGGEQFF.

The genes are TRBV7-9 and TRBJ1-5; D remains ambiguous. This CDR3 region has 12 residues. The V gene lost 2 bases and the J gene lost 6 bases, with 5 bases spanning the gap. Germline V gene sequence: CDR1 SEHNR, CDR2 FQNEAQ (reference sequence). Here the CDR3 reads CASSLLSQPQHF. The CDR3 coding sequence is TGTGCCAGCAGCTTATTAAGTCAGCCCCAGCATTTT.

The chain has TRBV9 and TRBJ2-7, with TRBD1 matching over 8 bases. V trimming: 3 bases; J trimming: 2 bases; junction bases outside the gene matches: 13. CDR3 length equals 17 residues. Germline assignment: CDR1 SGDLS and CDR2 YYNGEE. The CDR3 region is CASSARKGTGGTYEQYF. CDR3 nucleotides: TGTGCCAGCAGCGCTAGGAAAGGGACAGGCGGGACCTACGAGCAGTACTTC.

This chain connects TRBV14 to TRBJ2-7; D remains ambiguous. CDR3 length equals 13 residues. Germline lookup yields CDR1 SGHDN and CDR2 FVKESK. The ends were cut back, 4 bases at V and 6 bases at J, with 13 bases in the middle. Written as DNA, the CDR3 is TGTGCCAGCAGCCTCACAGAGATGAGCGAGCAGTACTTC. Its translation is CASSLTEMSEQYF.

The V call is TRBV29-1, the J call TRBJ2-7, with 8 bases fitting TRBD2. This CDR3 is 15 amino acids long. Germline CDR1 SQVTM, CDR2 ANQGSEA. The J segment lost 2 bases and the V segment lost 4 bases, leaving 10 bases of the junction unmatched. CDR3 region: CSVAQYRLATYEQYF. The CDR3 nucleotides read TGCAGCGTTGCCCAATATCGACTAGCGACCTACGAGCAGTACTTC.

The chain joins TRBV24-1 to TRBJ2-5; 7 positions match TRBD1. The V gene's germline CDR1 is KGHDR and CDR2 SFDVKD. CDR3 length equals 14 residues. The junction had 4 bases not matched to a gene; V was cut back by 5 bases and J by 2 bases. The CDR3 sequence: CATSVSTGQETQYF. CDR3 DNA: TGTGCCACCAGTGTATCGACAGGGCAAGAGACCCAGTACTTC.

In this sample, this clonotype is medium-sized (0.01 to 0.1%). The V gene is TRBV20-1, the J gene TRBJ2-2; the D gene is possibly TRBD1 (6 bases). The CDR3 runs 15 residues. The germline gives CDR1 DFQATT, CDR2 SNEGSKA (reference sequence). Trimming took off 3 bases at V and 3 bases at J, with 14 bases between the two ends. CDR3 coding DNA: TGCAGTGCTAGCCGGACAGAGGATTACACCGGGGAGCTGTTTTTT. This sequence encodes CSASRTEDYTGELFF.

V is TRBV29-1 and J is TRBJ1-2, with 9 bases that match TRBD1. V trimming: 5 bases; J trimming: 6 bases; junction bases outside the gene matches: 4. Germline V lookup: CDR1 SQVTM, CDR2 ANQGSEA. The length of the CDR3 is 12 residues. DNA of the CDR3: TGCAGCGTTTACGGGACAGGGAATGGCTACACCTTC. Its translation is CSVYGTGNGYTF.

The gene calls are TRBV7-6 and TRBJ2-7, with 7 bases matching TRBD1. CDR3 size: 14 residues. CDR1 and CDR2 from the germline V gene are SGHVS and FNYEAQ. V gave up 5 bases and J gave up 3 bases; unmatched junction bases: 7. The CDR3 loop is CASSPQGSYYEQYF. The CDR3 DNA follows: TGTGCCAGCAGCCCACAGGGGTCATACTACGAGCAGTACTTC.

At least ten counts were recorded for this clonotype. The V gene is TRBV19, the J gene TRBJ2-4; 13 bases fit TRBD2. Germline V CDR1 and CDR2: LNHDA, SQIVND (reference sequence). V lost 3 bases and J lost 4; bases outside the gene matches: 9. CDR3 size: 18 residues. In nucleotides, the CDR3 is TGTGCCAGTAGTATCTTCGATGGGACTAGCGGGGTTAAAAACATTCAGTACTTC. Its translation is CASSIFDGTSGVKNIQYF.

This clonotype was detected only a few times. The chain uses TRBV6-6 and TRBJ1-6; TRBD1 agrees at 7 bases. This CDR3 spans 17 amino acids. The V and J ends lost 6 bases and 2 bases, in that order; junction bases with no gene match: 10. Germline V gene data show CDR1 as MNHNY and CDR2 as SVGAGI (reference sequence). Here the CDR3 reads CASSDPQGVPYNSPLHF. DNA for the CDR3: TGTGCCAGCAGCGATCCCCAGGGGGTGCCCTATAATTCACCCCTCCACTTT.

The gene calls are TRBV25-1 and TRBJ2-5, with TRBD2 matching 7 bases. CDR1 is MGHDK and CDR2 is SYGVNS in the germline V gene. V trimming: 6 bases; J trimming: 7 bases; junction bases outside the gene matches: 11. The CDR3 extends over 14 amino acids. The DNA of the CDR3 is TGTGCCAGCAGCGTGTGGGGGGGGGGAGGGACCCAGTACTTC. Translating gives CASSVWGGGGTQYF. The whole variable domain, filled in from reference TRBV25-1 and TRBJ2-5, reads EADIYQTPRYLVIGTGKKITLECSQTMGHDKMYWYQQDPGMELHLIHYSYGVNSTEKGDLSSESTVSRIRTEHFPLTLESARPSHTSQYLCASSVWGGGGTQYFGPGTRLLVL.

The chain recombines TRBV20-1 with TRBJ1-2; 11 bases map to TRBD1. CDR1 and CDR2 from the germline V gene are DFQATT and SNEGSKA (reference sequence). After removal of 5 bases from V and 2 bases from J, the junction contained 1 base not matched to a gene. The CDR3 runs 13 residues. CDR3 coding DNA: TGCAGTGCTGGGGACAGGGGGAACTATGGCTACACCTTC. It is translated as CSAGDRGNYGYTF.

The chain recombines TRBV13 with TRBJ2-7, with D uncertain. V shed 0 bases and J shed 0 bases, with 3 bases lying between them. The CDR3 spans 13 residues. In germline, CDR1 is PRHDT, CDR2 FYEKMQ (reference sequence). The CDR3 spells CASSLGSSYEQYF. DNA for the CDR3: TGTGCCAGCAGCTTAGGAAGCTCCTACGAGCAGTACTTC.

This clonotype was counted a few times. The chain has TRBV7-9 and TRBJ2-7, with D tentatively TRBD2 (6 bases). V was cut by 8 bases and J by 0 bases, with 11 bases left in between. Germline assignment: CDR1 SEHNR and CDR2 FQNEAQ (reference sequence). This CDR3 contains 13 residues. CDR3 protein: CASRDSLSYEQYF. CDR3 DNA sequence: TGTGCCAGCCGGGACTCGCTCTCCTACGAGCAGTACTTC.